This TCR beta chain was identified in a study of blood T cell repertoires in COVID-19. The CDR3 spans 16 residues. Original handling: Reference gene primers were amplified, and this amplification served to estimate nucleated cell counts. Measured with immunoSEQ multiplex PCR; TCRdb has only the in-frame clones, and not every one. The DNA gave D and trimming, while V, J and clone size come from that table. The sample lists 300,000 or so clones, about 87% occurring once. The receptor comes from a woman in her thirties or forties with acute or convalescent COVID-19. The sample taken for sequencing was peripheral blood. The chain links TRBV12-2 to TRBJ1-1; whether TRBD1, the table's D call, matches the DNA was not checked. TRBV12-2 is a pseudogene. CDR3 loop: CASRSHLTGPFTEAFF. DNA of the CDR3: TGTGCAAGTCGCTCTCACCTAACAGGGCCCTTCACTGAAGCTTTCTTT.